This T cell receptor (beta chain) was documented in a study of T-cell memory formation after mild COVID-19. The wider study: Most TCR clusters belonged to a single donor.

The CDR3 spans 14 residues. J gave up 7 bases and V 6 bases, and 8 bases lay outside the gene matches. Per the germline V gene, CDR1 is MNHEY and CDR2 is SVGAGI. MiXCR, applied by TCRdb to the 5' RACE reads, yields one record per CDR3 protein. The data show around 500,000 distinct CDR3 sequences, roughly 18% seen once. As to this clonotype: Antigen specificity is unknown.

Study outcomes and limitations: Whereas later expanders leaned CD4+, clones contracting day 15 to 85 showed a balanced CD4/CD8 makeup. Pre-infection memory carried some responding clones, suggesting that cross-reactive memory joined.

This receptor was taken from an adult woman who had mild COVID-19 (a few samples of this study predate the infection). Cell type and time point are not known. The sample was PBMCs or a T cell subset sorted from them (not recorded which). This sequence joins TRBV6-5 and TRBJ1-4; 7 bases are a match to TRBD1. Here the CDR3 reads CASRSPDRSEKLFF. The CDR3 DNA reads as TGTGCCAGCAGATCCCCGGACAGGAGTGAAAAACTGTTTTTT.